This T cell receptor beta chain came from a study of CD8 T cells in ankylosing spondylitis. Germline-derived CDR1 and CDR2 are LNHNV and YYDKDF (reference sequence). This CDR3 is 15 amino acids long. V lost 2 bases to trimming and J lost 0 bases, with 10 bases between them. Libraries for TCR beta were made by quantitative 5'-RACE with molecular barcodes. Each CDR3 protein is one row after TCRdb ran MiXCR on the 5' RACE reads. Of approximately 550,000 distinct CDR3 sequences in the sample, 9.5% to 15% were seen once. The table lists this clonotype with a few counts. Its antigen remains unidentified. Regarding the study as a whole: Blood from ankylosing spondylitis patients appeared to carry a characteristic roughly eight-variant TCR beta motif. In the blood and synovial fluid of reactive arthritis, some motif variants had been previously reported.

The TCR sequence derives from a male donor with ankylosing spondylitis. Sequenced: blood, either unsorted or a sorted T cell fraction (not recorded which). The genes are TRBV15 and TRBJ1-2, with unresolved D. CDR3 in DNA: TGTGCCACCAGCAGACGTGAAACGACTAACTATGGCTACACCTTC. Translation: CATSRRETTNYGYTF.